Detailed here is one TCR beta chain. The method was immunoSEQ multiplex PCR; TCRdb's version includes in-frame clones alone and lacks a portion of them. The data contain 200,000 to 250,000 clones, more than 85% of them singletons. This sample was included in a study of blood T cell repertoires in COVID-19. Germline trimming cut 6 bases from V and 0 bases from J; bases unmatched to any gene: 7. The germline CDR1 and CDR2 sequences are MNHEY and SVGAGI. This CDR3 is built from 15 residues. Sequenced material: peripheral blood. The V call is TRBV6-5, the J call TRBJ1-1; 7 bases agree with TRBD1. The sequence was obtained from a man in his fifties or sixties with COVID-19, enrolled during active disease. The CDR3 DNA sequence: TGTGCCAGCAGGTCGACAGGGTTGATGAACACTGAAGCTTTCTTT. It translates to CASRSTGLMNTEAFF.